The TCR beta chain under discussion was sequenced for a study of blood T cells in healthy people across ages. Germline CDR1 is DFQATT and CDR2 is SNEGSKA (reference sequence). V was clipped by 1 base and J by 5 bases; unmatched bases: 9. CDR3 size: 16 residues. This clonotype was observed many times. Isolation recovered at least 6.5 million PBMCs from every sample. Together with a sample-barcoded 5' primer, a J-beta primer mix was included in a second PCR lasting about 6 to 11 cycles. TCRdb reprocessed the 5' RACE reads via MiXCR and lists one record per CDR3 protein. The sample holds under 800,000 distinct CDR3 sequences, roughly 43% seen once.

The receptor was derived from a woman between 55 and 75 years old in good health. Material: blood. The chain recombines TRBV20-1 with TRBJ2-1; 9 nucleotides match TRBD2. The CDR3 protein is CSARVVEAGGHNEQFF. The CDR3, as DNA: TGCAGTGCTAGAGTAGTGGAAGCGGGGGGTCACAATGAGCAGTTCTTC.